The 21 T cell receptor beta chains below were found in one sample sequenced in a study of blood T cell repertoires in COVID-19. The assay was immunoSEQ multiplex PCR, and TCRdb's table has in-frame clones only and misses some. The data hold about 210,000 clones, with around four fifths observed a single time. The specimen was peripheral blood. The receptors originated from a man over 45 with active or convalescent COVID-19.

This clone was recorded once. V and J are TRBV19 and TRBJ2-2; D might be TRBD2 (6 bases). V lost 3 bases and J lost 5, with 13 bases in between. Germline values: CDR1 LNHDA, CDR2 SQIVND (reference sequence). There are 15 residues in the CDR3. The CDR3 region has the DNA TGTGCCAGTAGTATTACGGGGGTGAAAACCGGGGAGCTGTTTTTT. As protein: CASSITGVKTGELFF.

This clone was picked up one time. The CDR3 sequence is CASSPDRGLDGYTF. CDR3 nucleotide sequence: TGTGCCAGCTCACCGGACAGGGGGCTGGATGGCTACACCTTC. The chain uses TRBV18 and TRBJ1-2; 11 bases match TRBD1. The CDR3 runs to 14 residues. Per germline, CDR1 KGHSH and CDR2 LQKENI. The ends lost 3 bases at V and 6 bases at J; junction bases unmatched: 3.

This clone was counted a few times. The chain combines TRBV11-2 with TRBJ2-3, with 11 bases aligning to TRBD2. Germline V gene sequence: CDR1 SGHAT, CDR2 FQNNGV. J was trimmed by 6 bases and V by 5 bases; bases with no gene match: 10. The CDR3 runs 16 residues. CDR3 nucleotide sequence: TGTGCCAGCAGCGGAAGACTAGCGGGACCTAGGGATACGCAGTATTTT. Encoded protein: CASSGRLAGPRDTQYF.

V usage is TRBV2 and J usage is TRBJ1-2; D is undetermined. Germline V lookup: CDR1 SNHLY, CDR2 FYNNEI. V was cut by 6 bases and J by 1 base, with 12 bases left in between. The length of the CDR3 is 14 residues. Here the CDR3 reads CASRAEPHNYGYTF. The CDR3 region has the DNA TGTGCCAGCAGGGCGGAGCCACATAACTATGGCTACACCTTC.

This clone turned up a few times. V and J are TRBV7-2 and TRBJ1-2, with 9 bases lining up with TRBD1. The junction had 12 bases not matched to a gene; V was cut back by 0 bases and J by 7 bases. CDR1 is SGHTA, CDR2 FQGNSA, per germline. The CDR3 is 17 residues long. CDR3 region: CASSLAERTGEGTGYTF. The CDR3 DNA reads TGTGCCAGCAGCTTAGCAGAGAGGACAGGGGAAGGAACTGGCTACACCTTC.

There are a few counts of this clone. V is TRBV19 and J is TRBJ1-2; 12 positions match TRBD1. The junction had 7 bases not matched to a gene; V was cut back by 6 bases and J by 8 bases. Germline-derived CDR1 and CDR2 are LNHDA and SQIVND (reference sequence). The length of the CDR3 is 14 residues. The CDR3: CASRRDRGRGGYTF. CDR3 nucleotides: TGTGCCAGTAGGCGGGACAGGGGGCGCGGGGGCTACACCTTC. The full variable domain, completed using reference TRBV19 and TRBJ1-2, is DGGITQSPKYLFRKEGQNVTLSCEQNLNHDAMYWYRQDPGQGLRLIYYSQIVNDFQKGDIAEGYSVSREKKESFPLTVTSAQKNPTAFYLCASRRDRGRGGYTFGSGTRLTVV.

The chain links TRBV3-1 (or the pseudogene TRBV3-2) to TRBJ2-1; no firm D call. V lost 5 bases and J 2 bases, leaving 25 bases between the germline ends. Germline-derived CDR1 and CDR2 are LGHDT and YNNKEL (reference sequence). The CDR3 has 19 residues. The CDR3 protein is CASSKRQVRLTYTYNEQFF. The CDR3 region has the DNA TGTGCCAGCAGCAAACGGCAGGTACGCCTTACTTATACCTACAATGAGCAGTTCTTC.

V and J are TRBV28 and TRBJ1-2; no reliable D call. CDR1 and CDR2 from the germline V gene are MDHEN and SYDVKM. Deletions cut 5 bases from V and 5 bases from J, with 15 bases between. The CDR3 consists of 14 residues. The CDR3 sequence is CASSQDSTPYGYTF. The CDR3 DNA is TGTGCCAGCAGTCAGGACTCGACCCCGTATGGCTACACCTTC.

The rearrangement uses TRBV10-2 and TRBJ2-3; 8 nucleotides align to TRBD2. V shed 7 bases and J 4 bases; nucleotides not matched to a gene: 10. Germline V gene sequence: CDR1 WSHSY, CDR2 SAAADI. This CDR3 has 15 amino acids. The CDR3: CASNRAGDGADTQYF. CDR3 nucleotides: TGCGCCAGCAATAGAGCGGGAGACGGGGCAGATACGCAGTATTTT.

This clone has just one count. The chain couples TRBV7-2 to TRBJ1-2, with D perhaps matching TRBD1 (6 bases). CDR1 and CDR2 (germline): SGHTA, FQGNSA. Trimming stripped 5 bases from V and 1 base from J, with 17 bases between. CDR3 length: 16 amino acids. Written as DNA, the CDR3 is TGTGCCAGCAGCCCCCTCCCGGACAGAGTTAACTATGGCTACACCTTC. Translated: CASSPLPDRVNYGYTF.

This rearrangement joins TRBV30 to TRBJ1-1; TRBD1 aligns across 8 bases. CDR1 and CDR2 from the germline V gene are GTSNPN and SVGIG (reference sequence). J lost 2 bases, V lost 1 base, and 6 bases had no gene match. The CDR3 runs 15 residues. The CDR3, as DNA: TGTGCCTGGAGTGGCATGGGGACAGGCAACACTGAAGCTTTCTTT. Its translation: CAWSGMGTGNTEAFF.

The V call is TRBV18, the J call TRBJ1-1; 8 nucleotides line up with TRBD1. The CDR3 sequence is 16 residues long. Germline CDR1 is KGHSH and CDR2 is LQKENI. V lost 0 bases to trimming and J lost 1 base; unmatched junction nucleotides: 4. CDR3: CASSPPLGTGNTEAFF. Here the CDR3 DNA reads TGTGCCAGCTCACCACCTCTAGGGACAGGGAACACTGAAGCTTTCTTT.

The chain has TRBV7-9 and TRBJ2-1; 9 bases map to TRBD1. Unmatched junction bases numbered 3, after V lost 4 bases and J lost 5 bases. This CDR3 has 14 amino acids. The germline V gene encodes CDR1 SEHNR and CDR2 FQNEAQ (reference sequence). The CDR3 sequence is CASSSGQGHNEQFF. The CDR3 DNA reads TGTGCCAGCAGCTCGGGACAGGGCCACAATGAGCAGTTCTTC.

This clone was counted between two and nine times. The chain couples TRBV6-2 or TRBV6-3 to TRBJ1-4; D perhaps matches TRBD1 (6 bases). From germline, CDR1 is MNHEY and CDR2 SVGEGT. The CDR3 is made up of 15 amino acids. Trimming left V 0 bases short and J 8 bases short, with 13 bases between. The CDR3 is CASSYSVRGGEKLFF. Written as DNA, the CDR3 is TGTGCCAGCAGTTACTCCGTCAGGGGTGGGGAAAAACTGTTTTTT.

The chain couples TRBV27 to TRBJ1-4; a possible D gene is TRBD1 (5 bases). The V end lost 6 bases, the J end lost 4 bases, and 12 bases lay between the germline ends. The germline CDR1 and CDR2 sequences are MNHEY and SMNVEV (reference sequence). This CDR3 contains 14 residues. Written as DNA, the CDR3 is TGTGCCAGCAGCGAAGACAGCCTTAATGAAAAACTGTTTTTT. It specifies CASSEDSLNEKLFF. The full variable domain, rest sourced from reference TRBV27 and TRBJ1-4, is EAQVTQNPRYLITVTGKKLTVTCSQNMNHEYMSWYRQDPGLGLRQIYYSMNVEVTDKGDVPEGYKVSRKEKRNFPLILESPSPNQTSLYFCASSEDSLNEKLFFGSGTQLSVL.

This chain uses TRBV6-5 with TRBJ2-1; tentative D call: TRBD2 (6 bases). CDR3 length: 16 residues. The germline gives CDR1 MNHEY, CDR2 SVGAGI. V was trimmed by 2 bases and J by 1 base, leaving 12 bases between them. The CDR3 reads CASSYRDSRSYNEQFF. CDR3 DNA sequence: TGTGCCAGCAGTTACCGGGACTCGCGTTCCTACAATGAGCAGTTCTTC.

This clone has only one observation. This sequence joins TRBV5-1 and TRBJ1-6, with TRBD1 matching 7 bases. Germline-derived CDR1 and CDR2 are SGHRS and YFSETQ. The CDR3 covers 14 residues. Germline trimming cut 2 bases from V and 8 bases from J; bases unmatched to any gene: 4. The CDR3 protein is CASSLAGGDSPLHF. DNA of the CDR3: TGCGCCAGCAGCTTAGCAGGGGGTGATTCACCCCTCCACTTT.

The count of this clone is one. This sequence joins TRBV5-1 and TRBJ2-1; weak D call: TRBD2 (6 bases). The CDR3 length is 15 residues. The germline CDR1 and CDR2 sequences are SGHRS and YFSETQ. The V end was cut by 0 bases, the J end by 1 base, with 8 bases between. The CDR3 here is CASSLVAGSYNEQFF. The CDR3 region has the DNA TGCGCCAGCAGCTTGGTTGCGGGATCCTACAATGAGCAGTTCTTC.

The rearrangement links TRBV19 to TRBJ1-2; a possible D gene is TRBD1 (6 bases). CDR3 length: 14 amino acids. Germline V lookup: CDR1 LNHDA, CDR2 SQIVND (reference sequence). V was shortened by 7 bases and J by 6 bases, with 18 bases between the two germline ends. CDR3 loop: CASTSVRGIHGYTF. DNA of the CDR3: TGTGCCAGTACTTCAGTCAGGGGTATCCATGGCTACACCTTC.

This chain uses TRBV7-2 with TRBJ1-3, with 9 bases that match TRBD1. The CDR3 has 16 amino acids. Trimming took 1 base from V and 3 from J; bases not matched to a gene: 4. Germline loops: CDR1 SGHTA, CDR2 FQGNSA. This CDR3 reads CASSLGQGGLGNTIYF. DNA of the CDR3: TGTGCCAGCAGCTTAGGACAGGGGGGTCTTGGAAACACCATATATTTT.

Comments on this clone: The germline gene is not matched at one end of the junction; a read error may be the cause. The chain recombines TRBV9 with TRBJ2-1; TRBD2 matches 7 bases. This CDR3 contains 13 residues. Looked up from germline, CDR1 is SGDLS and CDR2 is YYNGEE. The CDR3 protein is CASSVDGGVTLVF. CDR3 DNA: TGTGCCAGCAGCGTTGATGGGGGGGTGACCCTGGTCTTC.